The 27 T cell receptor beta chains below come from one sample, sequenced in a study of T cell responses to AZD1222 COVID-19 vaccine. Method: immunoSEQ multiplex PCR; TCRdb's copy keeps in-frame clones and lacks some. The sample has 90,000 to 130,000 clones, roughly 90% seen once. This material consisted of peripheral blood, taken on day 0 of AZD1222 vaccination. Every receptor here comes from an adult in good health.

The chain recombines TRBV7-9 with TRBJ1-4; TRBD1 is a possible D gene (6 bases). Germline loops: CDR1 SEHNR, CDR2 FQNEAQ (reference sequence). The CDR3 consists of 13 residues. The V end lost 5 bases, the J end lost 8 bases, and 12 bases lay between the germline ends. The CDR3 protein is CASSQGIEEKLFF. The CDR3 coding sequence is TGTGCCAGCAGCCAGGGGATTGAGGAAAAACTGTTTTTT.

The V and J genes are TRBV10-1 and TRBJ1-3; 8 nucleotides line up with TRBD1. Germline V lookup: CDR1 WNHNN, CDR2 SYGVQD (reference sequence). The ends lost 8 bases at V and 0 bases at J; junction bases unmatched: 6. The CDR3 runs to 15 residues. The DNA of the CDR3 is TGCGCCAGCTTGGACAGGGCAATCTCTGGAAACACCATATATTTT. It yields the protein CASLDRAISGNTIYF.

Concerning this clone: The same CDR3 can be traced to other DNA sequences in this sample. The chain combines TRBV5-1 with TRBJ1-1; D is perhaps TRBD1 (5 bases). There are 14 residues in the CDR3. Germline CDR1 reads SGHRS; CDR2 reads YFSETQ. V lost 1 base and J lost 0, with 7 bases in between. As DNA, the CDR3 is TGCGCCAGCAGCTTGCAGGGCATGAACACTGAAGCTTTCTTT. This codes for CASSLQGMNTEAFF.

The CDR3: CASSTPGLRGSTDTQYF. CDR3 DNA sequence: TGTGCCAGCAGCACCCCAGGTTTGCGGGGGAGCACAGATACGCAGTATTTT. The chain is built from TRBV11-2 and TRBJ2-3, with 7 bases lining up with TRBD2. The V segment lost 5 bases and the J segment 0 bases; nucleotides outside the gene matches: 11. The CDR3 is 17 amino acids. CDR1 and CDR2 (germline): SGHAT, FQNNGV. The variable domain in full, completed from reference TRBV11-2 and TRBJ2-3, reads EAGVAQSPRYKIIEKRQSVAFWCNPISGHATLYWYQQILGQGPKLLIQFQNNGVVDDSQLPKDRFSAERLKGVDSTLKIQPAKLEDSAVYLCASSTPGLRGSTDTQYFGPGTRLTVL.

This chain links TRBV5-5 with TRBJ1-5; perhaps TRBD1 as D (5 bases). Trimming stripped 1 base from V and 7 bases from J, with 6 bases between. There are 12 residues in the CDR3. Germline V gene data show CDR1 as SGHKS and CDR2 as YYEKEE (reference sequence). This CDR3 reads CASSLRGQPQHF. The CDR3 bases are TGTGCCAGCAGCTTGCGGGGGCAGCCCCAGCATTTT.

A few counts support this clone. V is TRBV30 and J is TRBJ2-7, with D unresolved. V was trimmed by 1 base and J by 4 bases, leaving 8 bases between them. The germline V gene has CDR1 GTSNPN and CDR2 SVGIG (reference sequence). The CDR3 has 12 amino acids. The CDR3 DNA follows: TGTGCCTGGAGTGCATTAGCTTACGAGCAGTACTTC. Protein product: CAWSALAYEQYF.

The CDR3 coding sequence is TGTGCCAGCTCACCTGGGACAGGTTCTTTCCGAGATGGCTACACCTTC. This codes for CASSPGTGSFRDGYTF. The chain uses TRBV18 and TRBJ1-2; 8 bases are shared with TRBD1. Germline V lookup: CDR1 KGHSH, CDR2 LQKENI. V shed 3 bases, J shed 6 bases, and the junction held 12 bases outside the gene matches. The CDR3 consists of 16 residues.

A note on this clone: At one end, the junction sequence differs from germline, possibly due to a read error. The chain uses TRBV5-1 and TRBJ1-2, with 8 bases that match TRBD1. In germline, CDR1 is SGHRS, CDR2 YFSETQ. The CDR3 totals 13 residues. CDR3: CASSLGGQATSAF. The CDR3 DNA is TGCGCCAGCAGCTTGGGGGGACAGGCAACCAGCGCCTTC. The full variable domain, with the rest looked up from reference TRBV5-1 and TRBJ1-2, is KAGVTQTPRYLIKTRGQQVTLSCSPISGHRSVSWYQQTPGQGLQFLFEYFSETQRNKGNFPGRFSGRQFSNSRSEMNVSTLELGDSALYLCASSLGGQATSAFGSGTRLTVV.

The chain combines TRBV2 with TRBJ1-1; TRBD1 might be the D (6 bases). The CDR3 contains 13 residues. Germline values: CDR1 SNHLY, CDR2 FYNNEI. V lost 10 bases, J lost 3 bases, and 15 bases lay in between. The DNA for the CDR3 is TGTGCCATCCTGCCAGGGGACGACACTGAAGCTTTCTTT. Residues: CAILPGDDTEAFF. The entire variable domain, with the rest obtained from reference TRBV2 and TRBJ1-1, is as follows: EPEVTQTPSHQVTQMGQEVILRCVPISNHLYFYWYRQILGQKVEFLVSFYNNEISEKSEIFDDQFSVERPDGSNFTLKIRSTKLEDSAMYFCAILPGDDTEAFFGQGTRLTVV.

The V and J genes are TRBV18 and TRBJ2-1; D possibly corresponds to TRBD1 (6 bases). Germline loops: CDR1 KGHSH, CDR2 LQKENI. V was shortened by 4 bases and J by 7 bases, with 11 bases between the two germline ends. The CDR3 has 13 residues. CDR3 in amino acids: CASSQYRENEQFF. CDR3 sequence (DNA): TGTGCCAGCTCACAATACAGGGAAAATGAGCAGTTCTTC.

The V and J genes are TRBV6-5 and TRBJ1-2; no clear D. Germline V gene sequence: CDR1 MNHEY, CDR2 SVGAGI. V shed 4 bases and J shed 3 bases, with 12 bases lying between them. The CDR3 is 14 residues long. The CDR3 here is CASSSGRSDYGYTF. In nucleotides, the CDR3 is TGTGCCAGCAGTTCTGGGAGGAGCGACTATGGCTACACCTTC.

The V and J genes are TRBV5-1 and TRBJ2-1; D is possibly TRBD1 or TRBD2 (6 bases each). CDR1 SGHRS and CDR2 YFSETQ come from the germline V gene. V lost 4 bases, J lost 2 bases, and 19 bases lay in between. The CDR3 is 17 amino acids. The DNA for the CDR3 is TGCGCCAGCAGCCCAGGGTTAGGGGGGCCGGCCTACAATGAGCAGTTCTTC. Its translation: CASSPGLGGPAYNEQFF.

CDR3 amino acids: CASSRQGQRSGNTIYF. In nucleotides, the CDR3 is TGCGCCAGCAGTCGACAGGGGCAACGCTCTGGAAACACCATATATTTT. J is TRBJ1-3 and V is TRBV4-1, with 8 bases fitting TRBD1. Germline V gene lookup returns CDR1 MGHRA and CDR2 YSYEKL. V dropped 6 bases and J dropped 0; count of bases not matched to a gene: 7. The CDR3 has 16 residues.

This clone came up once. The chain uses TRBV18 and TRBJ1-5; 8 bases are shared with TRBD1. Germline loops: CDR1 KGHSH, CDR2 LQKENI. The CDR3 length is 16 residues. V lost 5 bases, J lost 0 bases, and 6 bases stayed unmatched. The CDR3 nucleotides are TGTGCCAGCTCAAGCGGGCAGGGGGCTAGCAATCAGCCCCAGCATTTT. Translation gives CASSSGQGASNQPQHF.

The CDR3 protein is CASSGEQGARRDIGELFF. The CDR3, as DNA: TGTGCCAGCAGCGGCGAACAGGGGGCGCGGCGAGATATCGGGGAGCTGTTTTTT. The chain carries TRBV7-8 and TRBJ2-2; TRBD1 matches 9 bases. Germline values: CDR1 SGHVS, CDR2 FQNEAQ. J gave up 7 bases and V 5 bases, and 17 bases lay outside the gene matches. The CDR3 extends over 18 amino acids.

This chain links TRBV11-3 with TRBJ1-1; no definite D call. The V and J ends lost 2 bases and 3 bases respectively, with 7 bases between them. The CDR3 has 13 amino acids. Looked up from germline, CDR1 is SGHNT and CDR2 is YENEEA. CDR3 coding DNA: TGTGCCAGCAGCTTAACAAGGGACACTGAAGCTTTCTTT. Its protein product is CASSLTRDTEAFF. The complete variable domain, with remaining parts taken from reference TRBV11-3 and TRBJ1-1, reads EAGVVQSPRYKIIEKKQPVAFWCNPISGHNTLYWYLQNLGQGPELLIRYENEEAVDDSQLPKDRFSAERLKGVDSTLKIQPAELGDSAVYLCASSLTRDTEAFFGQGTRLTVV.

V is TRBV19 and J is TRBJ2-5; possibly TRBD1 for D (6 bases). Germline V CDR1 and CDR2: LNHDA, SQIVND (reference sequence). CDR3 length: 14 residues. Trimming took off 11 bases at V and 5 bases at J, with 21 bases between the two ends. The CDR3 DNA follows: TGTGCCTCAACCGGGCGAGGGGGAAGGGAGACCCAGTACTTC. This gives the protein CASTGRGGRETQYF.

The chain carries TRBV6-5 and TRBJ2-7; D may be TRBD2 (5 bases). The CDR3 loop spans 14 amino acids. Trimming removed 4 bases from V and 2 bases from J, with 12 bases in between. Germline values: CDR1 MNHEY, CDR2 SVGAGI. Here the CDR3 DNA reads TGTGCCAGCAGTTCCCGGGATCTAACCTACGAGCAGTACTTC. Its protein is CASSSRDLTYEQYF.

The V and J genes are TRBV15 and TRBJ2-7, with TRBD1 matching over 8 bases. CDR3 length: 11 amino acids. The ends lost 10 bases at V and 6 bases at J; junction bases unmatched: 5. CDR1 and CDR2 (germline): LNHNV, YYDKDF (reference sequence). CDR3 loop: CANKQGVEQYF. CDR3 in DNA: TGTGCCAACAAACAGGGGGTCGAGCAGTACTTC. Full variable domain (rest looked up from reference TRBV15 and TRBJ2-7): DAMVIQNPRYQVTQFGKPVTLSCSQTLNHNVMYWYQQKSSQAPKLLFHYYDKDFNNEADTPDNFQSRRPNTSFCFLDIRSPGLGDTAMYLCANKQGVEQYFGPGTRLTVT.

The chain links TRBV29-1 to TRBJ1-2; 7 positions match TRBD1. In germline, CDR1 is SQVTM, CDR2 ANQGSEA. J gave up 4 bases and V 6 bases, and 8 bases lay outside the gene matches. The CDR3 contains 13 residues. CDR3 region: CSVETGNVYGYTF. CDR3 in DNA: TGCAGCGTAGAGACAGGGAACGTCTATGGCTACACCTTC. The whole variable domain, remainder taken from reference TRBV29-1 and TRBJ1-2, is SAVISQKPSRDICQRGTSLTIQCQVDSQVTMMFWYRQQPGQSLTLIATANQGSEATYESGFVIDKFPISRPNLTFSTLTVSNMSPEDSSIYLCSVETGNVYGYTFGSGTRLTVV.

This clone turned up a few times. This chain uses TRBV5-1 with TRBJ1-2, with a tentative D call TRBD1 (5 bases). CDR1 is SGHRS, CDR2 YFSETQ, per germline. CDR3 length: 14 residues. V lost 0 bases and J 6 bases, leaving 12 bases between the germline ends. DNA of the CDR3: TGCGCCAGCAGCTTGGAAGTCAGGGTGAATGGCTACACCTTC. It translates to CASSLEVRVNGYTF. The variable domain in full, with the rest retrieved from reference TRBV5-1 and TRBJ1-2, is KAGVTQTPRYLIKTRGQQVTLSCSPISGHRSVSWYQQTPGQGLQFLFEYFSETQRNKGNFPGRFSGRQFSNSRSEMNVSTLELGDSALYLCASSLEVRVNGYTFGSGTRLTVV.

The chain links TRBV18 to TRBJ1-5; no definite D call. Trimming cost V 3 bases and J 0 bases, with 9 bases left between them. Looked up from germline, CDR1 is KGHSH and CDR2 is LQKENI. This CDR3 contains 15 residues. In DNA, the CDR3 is TGTGCCAGCTCACCCCTCCGAACTAGCAATCAGCCCCAGCATTTT. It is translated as CASSPLRTSNQPQHF.

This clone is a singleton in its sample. The CDR3 loop is CAWTWGSGYGYTF. In DNA form, the CDR3 reads TGTGCCTGGACGTGGGGCTCTGGCTATGGCTACACCTTC. V gene TRBV30 combines with J gene TRBJ1-2, with a tentative D call TRBD1 (5 bases). This CDR3 comprises 13 residues. Trimming cost V 4 bases and J 4 bases, with 13 bases left between them. Germline CDR1 and CDR2: GTSNPN and SVGIG (reference sequence).

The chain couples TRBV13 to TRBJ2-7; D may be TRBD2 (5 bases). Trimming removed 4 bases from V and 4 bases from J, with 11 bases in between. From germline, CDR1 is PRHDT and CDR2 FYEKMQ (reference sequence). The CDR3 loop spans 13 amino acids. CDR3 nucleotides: TGTGCCAGCAGCTCCCGAGGGTCATACGAGCAGTACTTC. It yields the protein CASSSRGSYEQYF. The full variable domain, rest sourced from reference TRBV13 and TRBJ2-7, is AAGVIQSPRHLIKEKRETATLKCYPIPRHDTVYWYQQGPGQDPQFLISFYEKMQSDKGSIPDRFSAQQFSDYHSELNMSSLELGDSALYFCASSSRGSYEQYFGPGTRLTVT.

The CDR3 DNA reads TGTGCCAGCAGTGAACGTTCTAGCGACAACAATGAGCAGTTCTTC. Its translation: CASSERSSDNNEQFF. The J gene is TRBJ2-1, the V gene TRBV2, with D perhaps matching TRBD2 (6 bases). Trimming removed 2 bases from V and 5 bases from J, with 13 bases in between. The germline gives CDR1 SNHLY, CDR2 FYNNEI. This CDR3 region has 15 residues.

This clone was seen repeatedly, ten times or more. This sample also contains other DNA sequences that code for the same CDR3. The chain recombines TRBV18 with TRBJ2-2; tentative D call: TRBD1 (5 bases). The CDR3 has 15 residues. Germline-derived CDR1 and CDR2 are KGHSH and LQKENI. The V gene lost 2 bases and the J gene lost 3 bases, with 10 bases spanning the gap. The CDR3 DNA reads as TGTGCCAGCTCACCAAGGCAGGGTGACACCGGGGAGCTGTTTTTT. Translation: CASSPRQGDTGELFF.

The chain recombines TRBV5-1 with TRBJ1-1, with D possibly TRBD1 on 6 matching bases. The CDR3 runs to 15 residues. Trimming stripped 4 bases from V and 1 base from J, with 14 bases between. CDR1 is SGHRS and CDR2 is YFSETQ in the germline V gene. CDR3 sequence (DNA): TGCGCCAGCAGCGGGGGGACATATACGAACACTGAAGCTTTCTTT. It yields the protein CASSGGTYTNTEAFF. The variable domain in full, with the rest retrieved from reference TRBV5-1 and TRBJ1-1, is KAGVTQTPRYLIKTRGQQVTLSCSPISGHRSVSWYQQTPGQGLQFLFEYFSETQRNKGNFPGRFSGRQFSNSRSEMNVSTLELGDSALYLCASSGGTYTNTEAFFGQGTRLTVV.